A single sample gave rise to the 10 T cell receptor beta chains below, sequenced in a study of cytomegalovirus exposure and HLA in healthy donors. Primers: 60 Vbeta forward and 13 Jbeta reverse. Generated by immunoSEQ multiplex PCR, the TCRdb table keeps only in-frame clones and is missing some. Among about 190,000 clones, over 70% were seen once, and the ten largest hold 1% to 1.5%. The sample taken for sequencing was PBMCs. These receptor sequences come from a man younger than 45 in good health and CMV-seronegative.

The chain couples TRBV7-9 to TRBJ1-3; possibly TRBD1 for D (5 bases). The ends were cut back, 8 bases at V and 0 bases at J, with 17 bases in the middle. In germline, CDR1 is SEHNR, CDR2 FQNEAQ (reference sequence). The CDR3 loop spans 16 amino acids. CDR3 in DNA: TGTGCCAGCGGAAAGGGGCCAGAGAGCTCTGGAAACACCATATATTTT. It codes for CASGKGPESSGNTIYF. The full variable domain, in which reference TRBV7-9 and TRBJ1-3 provide the parts outside the CDR3, is DTGVSQNPRHKITKRGQNVTFRCDPISEHNRLYWYRQTLGQGPEFLTYFQNEAQLEKSRLLSDRFSAERPKGSFSTLEIQRTEQGDSAMYLCASGKGPESSGNTIYFGEGSWLTVV.

The chain joins TRBV6-1 to TRBJ2-3, with D unclear. This CDR3 has 14 amino acids. CDR1 and CDR2 (germline): MNHNS, SASEGT. Trimming shortened V by 8 bases and J by 1 base, and 13 bases separated the two germline ends. CDR3 residues: CASWPQNGTDTQYF. In DNA form, the CDR3 reads TGTGCCAGCTGGCCCCAGAACGGCACAGATACGCAGTATTTT.

The chain recombines TRBV29-1 with TRBJ1-1; D possibly corresponds to TRBD1 (6 bases). Germline lookup yields CDR1 SQVTM and CDR2 ANQGSEA. Trimming pared 0 bases from V and 9 bases from J, leaving 14 bases between. This CDR3 is 13 amino acids long. CDR3 sequence: CSVEDPLQGQAFF. Here the CDR3 DNA reads TGCAGCGTTGAAGATCCCCTACAGGGACAAGCTTTCTTT.

V is TRBV7-8 and J is TRBJ1-3; 7 bases are a match to TRBD1. This CDR3 region has 16 residues. The V and J ends lost 5 bases and 4 bases, in that order; junction bases with no gene match: 11. Germline CDR1 is SGHVS and CDR2 is FQNEAQ. In DNA form, the CDR3 reads TGTGCCAGCAGCCGAGGAATAACAGGGGCGGGAAACACCATATATTTT. Translated, it gives CASSRGITGAGNTIYF.

V and J are TRBV7-8 and TRBJ1-4; D possibly corresponds to TRBD1 (6 bases). Looked up from germline, CDR1 is SGHVS and CDR2 is FQNEAQ. V was shortened by 5 bases and J by 3 bases, with 16 bases between the two germline ends. CDR3 length: 16 residues. The DNA of the CDR3 is TGTGCCAGCAGCAAAAACAGGGCACGCTCTAATGAAAAACTGTTTTTT. Translated: CASSKNRARSNEKLFF.

The rearrangement links TRBV29-1 to TRBJ2-5, with TRBD1 matching over 7 bases. Near its end, the DNA agrees better with TRBJ2-7, so the J call may be wrong. CDR3 length: 15 residues. CDR1 is SQVTM, CDR2 ANQGSEA, per germline. The CDR3 nucleotides read TGCAGCGTTACCGCCGGGACAGTCTTAGCCTACGAGCAGTACTTC. This sequence encodes CSVTAGTVLAYEQYF.

This clone showed up just once. DNA for the CDR3: TGTGCCAGCAGCTTTGAGAATGAGCAGTTCTTC. Encoded protein: CASSFENEQFF. The chain uses TRBV5-4 and TRBJ2-1; no clear D. The V gene's germline CDR1 is SGHNT and CDR2 YYREEE (reference sequence). V was pared by 2 bases and J by 7 bases, with 4 bases between. The CDR3 contains 11 residues.

The genes are TRBV7-9 and TRBJ2-7; TRBD1 is a possible D gene (5 bases). Germline CDR1 is SEHNR and CDR2 is FQNEAQ (reference sequence). Trimming took 5 bases from V and 4 from J, leaving 9 bases between them. The CDR3 is 12 amino acids. The CDR3 nucleotides read TGTGCCAGCAGCCCAAGGGGTTACGAGCAGTACTTC. It codes for CASSPRGYEQYF.

The DNA for the CDR3 is TGTGCCAGCAGACTACAGGGAACCCAAGAGACCCAGTACTTC. It specifies CASRLQGTQETQYF. V gene TRBV28 combines with J gene TRBJ2-5; possible D gene TRBD1, 6 bases. The CDR3 has 14 amino acids. V gave up 6 bases and J gave up 1 base, with 12 bases separating them. Germline CDR1 MDHEN, CDR2 SYDVKM.

The chain recombines TRBV7-6 with TRBJ2-7, with TRBD1 as a possible D gene (6 bases). Germline V CDR1 and CDR2: SGHVS, FNYEAQ. The ends were cut back, 2 bases at V and 3 bases at J, with 17 bases in the middle. The CDR3 has 16 amino acids. CDR3: CASSLSAGVPLYEQYF. For the CDR3, the DNA is TGTGCCAGCAGCTTATCCGCAGGGGTCCCCCTCTACGAGCAGTACTTC.